This T cell receptor beta chain was found in a study of shared T cell receptors in the human thymus. The V gene end was trimmed by 4 bases and the J gene end by 1 base; junction bases not matched to a gene: 3. The CDR3 covers 15 residues. Looked up from germline, CDR1 is SGHVS and CDR2 is FNYEAQ. Here immunoSEQ multiplex PCR was the method, and the copy in TCRdb shows in-frame clones only, minus some. This sample carries roughly 700,000 clones, around 87% of them seen once, and the ten largest clones take around 0.0099%. The same data also contributed to another study, on human thymus T cells. From that report: From resections taken during corrective heart surgery, the thymus tissue was obtained.

The rearrangement joins TRBV7-6 to TRBJ2-5; 10 nucleotides agree with TRBD1. The sequence derives from a boy in the first two years of life with a congenital heart defect. The sample taken for sequencing was thymocytes. The CDR3 DNA follows: TGTGCCAGCAGCTCCGACAGGGGGCCCCAAGAGACCCAGTACTTC. Encoded protein: CASSSDRGPQETQYF. The full variable domain, in which reference TRBV7-6 and TRBJ2-5 provide the parts outside the CDR3, is GAGVSQSPRYKVTKRGQDVALRCDPISGHVSLYWYRQALGQGPEFLTYFNYEAQQDKSGLPNDRFSAERPEGSISTLTIQRTEQRDSAMYRCASSSDRGPQETQYFGPGTRLLVL.